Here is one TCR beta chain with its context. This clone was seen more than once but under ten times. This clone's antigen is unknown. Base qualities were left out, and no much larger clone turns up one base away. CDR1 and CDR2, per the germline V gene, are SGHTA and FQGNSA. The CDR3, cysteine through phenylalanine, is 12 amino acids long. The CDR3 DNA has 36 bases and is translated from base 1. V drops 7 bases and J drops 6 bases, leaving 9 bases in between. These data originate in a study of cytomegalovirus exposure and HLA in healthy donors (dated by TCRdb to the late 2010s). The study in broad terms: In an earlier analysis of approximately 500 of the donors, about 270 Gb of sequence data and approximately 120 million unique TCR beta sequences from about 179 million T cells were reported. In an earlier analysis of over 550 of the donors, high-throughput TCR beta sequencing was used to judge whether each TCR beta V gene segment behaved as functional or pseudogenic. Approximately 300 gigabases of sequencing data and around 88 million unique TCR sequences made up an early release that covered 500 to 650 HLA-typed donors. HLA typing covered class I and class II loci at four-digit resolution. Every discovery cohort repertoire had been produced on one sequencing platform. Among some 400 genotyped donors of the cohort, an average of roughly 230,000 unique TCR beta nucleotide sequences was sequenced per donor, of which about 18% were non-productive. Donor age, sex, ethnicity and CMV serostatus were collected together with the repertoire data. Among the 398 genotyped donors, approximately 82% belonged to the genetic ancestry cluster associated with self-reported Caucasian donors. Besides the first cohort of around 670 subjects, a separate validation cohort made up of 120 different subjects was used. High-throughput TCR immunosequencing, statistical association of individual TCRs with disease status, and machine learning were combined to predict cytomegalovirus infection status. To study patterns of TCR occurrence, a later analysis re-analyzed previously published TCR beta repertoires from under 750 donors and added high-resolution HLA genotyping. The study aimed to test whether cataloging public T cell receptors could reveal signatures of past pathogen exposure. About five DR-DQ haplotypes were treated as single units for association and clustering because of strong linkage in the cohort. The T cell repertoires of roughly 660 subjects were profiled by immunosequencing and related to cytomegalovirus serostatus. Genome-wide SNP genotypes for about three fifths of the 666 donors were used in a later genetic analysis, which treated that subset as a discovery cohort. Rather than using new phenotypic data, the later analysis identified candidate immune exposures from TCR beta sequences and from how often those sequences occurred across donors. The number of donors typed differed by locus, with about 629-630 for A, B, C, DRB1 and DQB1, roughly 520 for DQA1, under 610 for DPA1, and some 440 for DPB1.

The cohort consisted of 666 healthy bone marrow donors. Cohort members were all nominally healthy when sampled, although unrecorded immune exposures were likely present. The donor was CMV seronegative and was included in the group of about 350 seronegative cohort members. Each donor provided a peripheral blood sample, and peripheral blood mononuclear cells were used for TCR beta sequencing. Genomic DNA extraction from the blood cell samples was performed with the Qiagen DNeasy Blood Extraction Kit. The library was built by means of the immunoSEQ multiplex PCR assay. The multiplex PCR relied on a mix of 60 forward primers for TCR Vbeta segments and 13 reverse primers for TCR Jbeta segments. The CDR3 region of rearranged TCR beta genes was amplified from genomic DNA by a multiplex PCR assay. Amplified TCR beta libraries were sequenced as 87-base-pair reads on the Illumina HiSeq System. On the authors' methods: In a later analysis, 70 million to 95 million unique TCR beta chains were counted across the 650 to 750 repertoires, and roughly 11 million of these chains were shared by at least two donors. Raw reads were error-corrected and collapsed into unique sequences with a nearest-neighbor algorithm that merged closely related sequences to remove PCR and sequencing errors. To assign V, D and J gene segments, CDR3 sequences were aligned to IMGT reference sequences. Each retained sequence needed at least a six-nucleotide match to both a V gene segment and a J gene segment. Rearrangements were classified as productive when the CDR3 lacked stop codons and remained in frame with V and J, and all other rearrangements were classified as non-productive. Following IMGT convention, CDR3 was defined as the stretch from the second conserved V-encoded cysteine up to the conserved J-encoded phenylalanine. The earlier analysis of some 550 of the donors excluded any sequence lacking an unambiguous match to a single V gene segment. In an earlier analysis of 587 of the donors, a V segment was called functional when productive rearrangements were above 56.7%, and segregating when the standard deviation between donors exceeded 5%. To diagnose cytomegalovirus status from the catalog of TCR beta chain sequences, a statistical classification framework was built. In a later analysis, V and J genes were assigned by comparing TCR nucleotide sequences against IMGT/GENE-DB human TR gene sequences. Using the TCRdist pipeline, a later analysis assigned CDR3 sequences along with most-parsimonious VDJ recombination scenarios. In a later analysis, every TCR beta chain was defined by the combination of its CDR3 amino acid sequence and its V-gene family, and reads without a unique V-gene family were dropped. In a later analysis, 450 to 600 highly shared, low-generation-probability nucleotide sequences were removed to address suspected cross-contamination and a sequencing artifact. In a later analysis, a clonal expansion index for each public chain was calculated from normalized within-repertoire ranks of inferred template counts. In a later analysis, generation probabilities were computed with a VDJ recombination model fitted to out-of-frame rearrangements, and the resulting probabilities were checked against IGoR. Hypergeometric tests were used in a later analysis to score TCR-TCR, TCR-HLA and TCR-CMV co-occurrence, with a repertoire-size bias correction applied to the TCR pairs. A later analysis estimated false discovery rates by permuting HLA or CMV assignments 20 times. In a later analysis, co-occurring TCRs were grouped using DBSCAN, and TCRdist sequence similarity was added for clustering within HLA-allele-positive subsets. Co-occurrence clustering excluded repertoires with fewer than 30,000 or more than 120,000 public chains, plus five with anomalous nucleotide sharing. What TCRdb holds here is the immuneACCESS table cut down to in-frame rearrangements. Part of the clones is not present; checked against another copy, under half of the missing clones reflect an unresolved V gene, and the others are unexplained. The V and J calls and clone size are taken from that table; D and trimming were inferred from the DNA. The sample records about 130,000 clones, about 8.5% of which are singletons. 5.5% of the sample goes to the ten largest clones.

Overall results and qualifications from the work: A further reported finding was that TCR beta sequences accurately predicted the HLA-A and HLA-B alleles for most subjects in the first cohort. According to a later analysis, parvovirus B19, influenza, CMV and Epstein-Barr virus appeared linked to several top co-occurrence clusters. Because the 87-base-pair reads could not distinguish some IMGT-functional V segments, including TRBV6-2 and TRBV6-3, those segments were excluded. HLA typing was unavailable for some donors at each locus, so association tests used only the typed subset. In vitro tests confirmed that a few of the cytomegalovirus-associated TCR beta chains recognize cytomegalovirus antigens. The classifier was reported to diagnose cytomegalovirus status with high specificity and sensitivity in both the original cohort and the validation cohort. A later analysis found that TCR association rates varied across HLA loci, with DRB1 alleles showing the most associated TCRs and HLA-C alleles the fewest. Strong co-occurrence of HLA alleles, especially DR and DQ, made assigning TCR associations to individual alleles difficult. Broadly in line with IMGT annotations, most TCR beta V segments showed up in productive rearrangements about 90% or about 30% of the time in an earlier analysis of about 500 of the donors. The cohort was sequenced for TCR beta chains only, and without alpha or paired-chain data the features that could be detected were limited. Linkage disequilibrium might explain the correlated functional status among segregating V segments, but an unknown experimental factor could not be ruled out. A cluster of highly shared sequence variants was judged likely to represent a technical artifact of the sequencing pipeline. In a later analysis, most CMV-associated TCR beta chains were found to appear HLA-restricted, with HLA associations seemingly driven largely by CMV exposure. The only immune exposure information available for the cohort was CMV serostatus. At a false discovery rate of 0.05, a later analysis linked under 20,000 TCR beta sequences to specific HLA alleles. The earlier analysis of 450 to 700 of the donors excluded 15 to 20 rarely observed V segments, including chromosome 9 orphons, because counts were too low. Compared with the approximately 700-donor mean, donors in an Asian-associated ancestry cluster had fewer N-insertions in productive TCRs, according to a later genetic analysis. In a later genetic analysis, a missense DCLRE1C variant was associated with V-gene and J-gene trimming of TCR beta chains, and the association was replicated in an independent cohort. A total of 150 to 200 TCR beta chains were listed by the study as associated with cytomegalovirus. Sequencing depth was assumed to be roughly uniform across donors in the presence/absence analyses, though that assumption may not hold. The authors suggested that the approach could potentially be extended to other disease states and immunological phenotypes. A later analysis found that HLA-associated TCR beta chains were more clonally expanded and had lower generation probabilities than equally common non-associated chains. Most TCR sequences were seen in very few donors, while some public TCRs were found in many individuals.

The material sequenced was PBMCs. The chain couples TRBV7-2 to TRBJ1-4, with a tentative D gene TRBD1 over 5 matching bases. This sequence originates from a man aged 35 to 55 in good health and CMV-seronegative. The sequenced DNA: TGTGCCAGCATGGGGGGGGATGAAAAACTGTTTTTT. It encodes CASMGGDEKLFF.